This TCR beta chain appears in the sequencing data of a study of cytomegalovirus exposure and HLA in healthy donors. Study results and limitations: The study dropped some indistinguishable V segments, TRBV6-2 and TRBV6-3 among them. Whilst most TCR sequences proved rare, a subset of public TCRs occurred across many donors. Earlier analysis looked at TCR beta V segments, and most were productive about 87% or about 30% of the time.

Researchers ran the PCR with 60 Vbeta and 13 Jbeta primers. Here immunoSEQ multiplex PCR was the method, and the copy in TCRdb shows in-frame clones only, minus some. This table holds around 70,000 clones, about three quarters found once. Details on this clone: Antigen specificity is unknown.

Germline values: CDR1 GTSNPN, CDR2 SVGIG (reference sequence). The CDR3 has 15 amino acids. V was pared by 0 bases and J by 5 bases, with 16 bases between. This chain uses TRBV30 with TRBJ1-1, with D uncertain. The sequence was obtained from a woman between 40 and 50 years old in good health and CMV-seropositive. Sequencing was done on a sample of PBMCs. The CDR3 nucleotides are TGTGCCTGGAGTGTTTCCGGCGGAGTAGGAACTGAAGCTTTCTTT. It codes for CAWSVSGGVGTEAFF.